Reported below is one T cell receptor (beta chain). The target of this receptor is not known. The sample holds no much larger clone one base away, and base qualities are not on file. This entry comes from a study of cytomegalovirus exposure and HLA in healthy donors (TCRdb year 2017). With respect to the entire study: According to a later analysis, the roughly 120 validation repertoires were produced on the same platform as the roughly 700 repertoires of the first cohort. The study aimed to test whether cataloging public T cell receptors could reveal signatures of past pathogen exposure. Besides the first cohort of more than 650 subjects, a separate validation cohort made up of 120 different subjects was used. High-throughput TCR immunosequencing, statistical association of individual TCRs with disease status, and machine learning were combined to predict cytomegalovirus infection status. The full study reports these points: The authors suggested that the approach could potentially be generalized to other disease states and immunological phenotypes. The validation cohort had no HLA typing available for a later analysis, so co-occurrence within that cohort was assessed over all 130 or so repertoires. The classifier was reported to diagnose cytomegalovirus status with high specificity and sensitivity in both the original and validation cohorts. In a later analysis, TCRs clustered in the first cohort were found to also tend to co-occur in the 130 or so validation repertoires, with 90% to 95% of cluster scores above 0. In vitro tests confirmed that a few of the cytomegalovirus-associated TCR beta chains recognize cytomegalovirus antigens. The study listed 150 to 200 TCR beta chains as associated with cytomegalovirus. Most TCR sequences were observed very rarely across donors, whereas some public TCRs were present in many individuals.

Library preparation employed the immunoSEQ multiplex PCR assay. The study's own analysis went as follows. A statistical classification framework was developed to diagnose cytomegalovirus status using the catalog of TCR beta chain sequences. TCRdb limited this immuneACCESS table to in-frame rearrangements with V and J called. A share of clones is missing; checked studies link under half to unresolved V genes, and the rest is unexplained. The V and J calls and the clone size are those of that table, but D and trimming were determined from the DNA. A total of about 64,000 clones appear in this sample, roughly 89% of them only once. The top ten constitute around 1.8% of the sample. The donors belonged to the validation cohort of 90 to 150 subjects, which was separate from the approximately 610-subject first cohort. This clonotype was sampled from a woman under 30 in good health and CMV-seronegative. Sequenced sample: PBMCs.

The CDR3 region has the sequence CSSQGAVSEAFF. At the DNA level, the sequence is TGCAGCTCCCAGGGGGCGGTCTCTGAAGCTTTCTTT. This sequence uses TRBV29-1 and TRBJ1-1, with 8 junctional bases fitting TRBD1. CDR1 SQVTM and CDR2 ANQGSEA are derived from the germline V gene. Compared with germline, V lacks 8 bases and J lacks 6 bases; bases without a gene match: 8. The CDR3 sequence holds 12 residues, the cysteine and phenylalanine included. Solely the CDR3 DNA is kept, with 36 bases framed from the first base.